This record covers a single T cell receptor (beta chain). Antigen: not known. RNA transcripts yielded amplified TCR beta CDR3 regions. A first-round RT-PCR of the TCR CDR3 used the HTBI primer set. From the multiplex PCR reads, TCRdb called clonotypes with MiXCR, one entry per CDR3 protein. The data contain approximately 620,000 distinct CDR3 sequences, around 14% of them singletons. Ahead of any ophthalmopathy symptoms, the blood sample was obtained at the first diagnosis of hyperthyroidism. This entry belongs to a study of T cells in Graves' hyperthyroidism and ophthalmopathy. Overall study: Initial diagnosis, before any treatment, was when peripheral blood was collected. General study results and limits: A median about 6.2 months before onset, the model predicted ophthalmopathy. Ophthalmopathy was separated from stable hyperthyroidism by a 13 V-J model.

J was trimmed by 6 bases and V by 5 bases; bases with no gene match: 16. The CDR3 loop spans 18 amino acids. Germline V gives CDR1 SEHNR, CDR2 FQNEAQ (reference sequence). Specimen: blood. This sequence joins TRBV7-9 and TRBJ2-7, with 13 positions matching TRBD2. The sequence was collected from a woman aged 25 to 39 with Graves' hyperthyroidism that later progressed to Graves' ophthalmopathy. The CDR3, as DNA: TGTGCCAGCAGCGGAAGACTAGCGGGAGGCCTCCCGAATGGCGAGCAGTACTTC. It translates to CASSGRLAGGLPNGEQYF. Full variable domain (outside the CDR3, taken from reference TRBV7-9 and TRBJ2-7): DTGVSQNPRHKITKRGQNVTFRCDPISEHNRLYWYRQTLGQGPEFLTYFQNEAQLEKSRLLSDRFSAERPKGSFSTLEIQRTEQGDSAMYLCASSGRLAGGLPNGEQYFGPGTRLTVT.